This TCR beta chain was recorded in a study of early T cells in non-severe SARS-CoV-2 infection. The table lists this clonotype with many counts. What it binds is not known. The V end lost 2 bases, the J end lost 4 bases, and 21 bases lay between the germline ends. Per germline, CDR1 SGHTA and CDR2 FQGTGA. This CDR3 spans 18 amino acids. General study findings and limits: Private and CD4 specificities were missed by VDJdb matching, which favored anti-spike CD8 responses.

Each CDR3 protein gets one entry after TCRdb re-called the 5' RACE reads with MiXCR. The sample carries 40,000 to 50,000 distinct CDR3 sequences, about 5.3% recorded once. Material: whole blood, obtained at baseline. The chain carries TRBV7-3 and TRBJ2-1; tentative D call: TRBD2 (6 bases). This sequence originates from an adult who was a healthcare worker with PCR-confirmed SARS-CoV-2 infection or an uninfected control (not recorded which). The DNA of the CDR3 is TGTGCCAGCAGCTTAGGGGGTAGCGGCCCTAGAATTTACAATGAGCAGTTCTTC. Protein: CASSLGGSGPRIYNEQFF.